The entry below describes one T cell receptor beta chain. The germline gene is not matched at one end of the junction; a read error may be the cause. RNA was extracted from bulk tissue without any cell sorting. The sample originates from a study of tumor and adjacent non-tumor tissue in lung cancer. TCRbeta libraries were built with three rounds of nested PCR, modified from ARM-PCR. One entry per CDR3 protein results from TCRdb running MiXCR on the multiplex PCR reads. The table shows fewer than 130,000 distinct CDR3 sequences, with over 75% occurring only once. Germline V gene data show CDR1 as DFQATT and CDR2 as SNEGSKA (reference sequence). The CDR3 covers 14 residues.

The chain joins TRBV20-1 to TRBJ2-2, with TRBD2 matching over 8 bases. Sequencing was performed on lung tumor tissue. This clonotype was sampled from a man between 65 and 80 years old with non-small cell lung cancer. CDR3: CSVKSGSGTAELLF. CDR3 in DNA: TGCAGTGTTAAAAGCGGGAGTGGAACCGCGGAGCTGTTATTT.